The TCR beta chain under discussion was sequenced for a study of T cells in Graves' hyperthyroidism and ophthalmopathy (dated by TCRdb to between 2017 and 2020). Some background on the complete study: Peripheral blood was collected at initial diagnosis, before any treatment. To identify TCR V-J signatures that set the groups apart, the researchers used a discovery cohort of 100 patients, made up of 40 to 45 with Graves' ophthalmopathy and some 55 with stable Graves' hyperthyroidism. Prospective prediction of ophthalmopathy was tested in an independent validation cohort consisting of about 19 hyperthyroidism patients and more than 15 patients who later progressed to ophthalmopathy. The 100 or so discovery patients were randomly split 7:3 into training and test sets. In roughly six Graves' hyperthyroidism patients, the study also compared T-cell repertoires from thyroid tissue with T-cell repertoires from blood. After sampling, hyperthyroidism patients received methimazole starting at 30 mg daily, and ophthalmopathy patients received high-dose intravenous methylprednisolone. The paper describes TCR Vbeta CDR3 sequencing of 120 to 150 peripheral blood samples, made up of under 50 ophthalmopathy patients, 70 to 80 hyperthyroidism patients and some 17 progressor patients. What the study reported, not specific to this receptor: During validation, the model predicted progression to ophthalmopathy a median of approximately 6 months ahead of onset, with 70.59% sensitivity and 72.22% specificity. Sample size was not statistically predetermined, and blinding of investigators to group allocation was not performed. Most expanded thyroid clonotypes (frequency above 0.001) were also detected in blood, a finding suggesting that blood repertoires may reflect thyroid immune responses. A 13 V-J signature model separated ophthalmopathy from stable hyperthyroidism, with roughly 88% sensitivity and about 81% specificity in cross-validation and 80%/75% in testing.

This clonotype has a count of ten or more. Its binding antigen is unknown. The input lacks base qualities; no much larger clone sits a single base away. Ophthalmopathy patients had moderately to severely active disease, Clinical Activity Score of at least 3, NOSPECS grade of at least 4, and duration under 3 months. Exclusion was applied to patients with uncontrolled infections, other autoimmune diseases, pregnancy or lactation. Diagnoses were based on clinical symptoms, serum thyroxine and TRAb, thyroid ultrasound and orbital computed tomography. PBMCs were isolated from approximately 10 ml of fresh peripheral blood by Ficoll-Paque density gradient centrifugation. Total RNA was extracted using Trizol reagent, and RNA quality was assessed on an Agilent 2100 Bioanalyzer. The TCR beta CDR3 regions were amplified from the RNA transcripts. For the first round of RT-PCR on the TCR CDR3, the HTBI primer set was used together with the Qiagen OneStep RT-PCR kit. A second multiplex PCR round built the libraries, followed by size selection and purification. Libraries were sequenced paired-end with 100 bp reads on an Illumina HiSeq2000. The published analysis was carried out like this. Raw data were processed with SOAPnuke, discarding reads with adapters, uncalled bases, mean Phred below 15, or no exact constant-primer or identifier match. High-quality paired reads were merged using COPE v1.2.5, and each unique nucleotide sequence was defined as a clonotype. MiTCR v1.1 was used to align clonotypes to the IMGT TRBV, TRBD and TRBJ reference segments. Analysis was restricted to V-J combinations with a frequency above 0.0001, which covered 98% to 99.2% of repertoires. The TCS score was defined as the ratio of F50 (clonal expansion) to E x V (chaos), calculated using BLOSUM62-based TCRdist between CDR3 peptides within each V-J. Welch's t-statistics and random forest reduced fewer than 600 V-J features to 13, which were used in a naive Bayes classifier (R e1071). Using fastp trimming at Q25 and MiXCR clonotype assembly, TCRdb reanalyzed the public sequencing data and kept in-frame beta chains. Merged by CDR3 protein, the rows form single entries marked with the most common genes and DNA. The V and J calls follow TCRdb's processing rather than the paper's. The sample has some 650,000 distinct CDR3 sequences on record, more than 15% of them singletons. The top ten constitute around 3.3% of the sample.

As encoded in the germline V gene, CDR1 is MDHEN while CDR2 is SYDVKM. Trimming at the junction amounts to 6 bases on V and 3 bases on J, and the germline ends lie 11 bases apart. The CDR3 contains 13 residues, cysteine and phenylalanine counted. Only the CDR3 DNA stays, 39 bases, in frame from base 1. The receptor was derived from a woman in her thirties or forties with Graves' ophthalmopathy. The V and J segments used are TRBV28 and TRBJ1-1; the D gene remains uncertain. Input material: blood. Read as DNA, the sequence is TGTGCCAGCAGACCGCCAGGTTACACTGAAGCTTTCTTT. The translation is CASRPPGYTEAFF.